This T cell receptor (beta chain) stems from a study of T-cell memory formation after mild COVID-19. This clonotype was observed a handful of times. Its specificity is unknown. TCRdb reprocessed the 5' RACE reads via MiXCR and lists one record per CDR3 protein. The table has 350,000 to 500,000 distinct CDR3 sequences, 15% to 20% seen once. Study results and caveats: Among CD4+ contracting clones, most were CM and EM, and CD8+ ones EMRA.

The CDR3 length is 13 residues. The germline V and J ends were trimmed by 8 bases and 5 bases, with 13 bases remaining between them. The germline V gene encodes CDR1 SGHTA and CDR2 FQGTGA. The origin of this receptor is an adult woman who had mild COVID-19 (a few samples of this study predate the infection). Cell type and time point are not known. J is TRBJ1-5 and V is TRBV7-3; D gene uncertain. The sequencing input was PBMCs or a T cell subset sorted from them (not recorded which). The CDR3 sequence: CASAVRGDQPQHF. The CDR3 DNA is TGTGCCAGCGCGGTTAGAGGTGATCAGCCCCAGCATTTT.